The clone carrying this T cell receptor beta chain was seen many times. No antigen is known for it. TCRdb recomputed calls from the 5' RACE reads with MiXCR, one row per CDR3 protein. The sample gives a few hundred thousand distinct CDR3 sequences, approximately 15% of which show up once; 21% is in the top ten. The sample belongs to a study of T-cell memory formation after mild COVID-19. Germline V lookup: CDR1 LGHNA, CDR2 YSLEER. The V gene lost 0 bases and the J gene lost 1 base, with 6 bases spanning the gap. The length of the CDR3 is 15 residues. Study-level results: Later expanders leaned CD4+, whereas day 15 to 85 contracting clones were balanced CD4/CD8. SARS-CoV-2 specificity of second-wave clones peaking day 37 was unconfirmed.

The sequencing sample was made of PBMCs or a T cell subset sorted from them (not recorded which). This TCR was sampled from a man in his late teens or twenties who had mild COVID-19 (a few samples of this study predate the infection). Cell type and time point are not known. The J gene is TRBJ2-2, the V gene TRBV4-3; a weak D match, TRBD1 (5 bases). CDR3 coding DNA: TGCGCCAGCAGCCAAGATACAGGGAACACCGGGGAGCTGTTTTTT. Translation gives CASSQDTGNTGELFF.